Sequencing of this TCR beta chain was carried out in a study of patients and donors after allogeneic stem cell transplantation. MiXCR, run by TCRdb on the RT-PCR reads, gives a single entry per CDR3 protein. Among approximately 430,000 distinct CDR3 sequences listed, 16% were seen once. There are a few counts of this clonotype. Germline assignment: CDR1 MNHEY and CDR2 SMNVEV (reference sequence). V shed 2 bases, J shed 6 bases, and the junction held 7 bases outside the gene matches. The CDR3 sequence is 16 residues long. The sample comprised blood, either unsorted or a sorted T cell fraction (not recorded which). This TCR derives from a human donor who was either an allogeneic HSCT recipient or a stem cell or donor lymphocyte infusion donor (not recorded which). It is not recorded whose cells these are; they may come from a transplant donor. The chain recombines TRBV27 with TRBJ2-7; 13 bases are shared with TRBD2. DNA for the CDR3: TGTGCCAGCAGTTTACTTGGACTAGCGGGAGATCTCGAGCAGTACTTC. This sequence encodes CASSLLGLAGDLEQYF.